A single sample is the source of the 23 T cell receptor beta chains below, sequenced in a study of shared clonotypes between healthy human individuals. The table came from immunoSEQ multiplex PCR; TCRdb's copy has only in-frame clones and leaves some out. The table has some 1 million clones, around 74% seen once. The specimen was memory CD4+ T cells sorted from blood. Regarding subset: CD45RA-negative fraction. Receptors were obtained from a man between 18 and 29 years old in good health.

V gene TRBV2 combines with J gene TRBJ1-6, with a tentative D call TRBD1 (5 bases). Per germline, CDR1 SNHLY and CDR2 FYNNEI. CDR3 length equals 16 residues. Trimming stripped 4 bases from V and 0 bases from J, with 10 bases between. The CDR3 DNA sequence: TGTGCCAGCAGTGGGGGCGGGAGCTCCTATAATTCACCCCTCCACTTT. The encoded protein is CASSGGGSSYNSPLHF.

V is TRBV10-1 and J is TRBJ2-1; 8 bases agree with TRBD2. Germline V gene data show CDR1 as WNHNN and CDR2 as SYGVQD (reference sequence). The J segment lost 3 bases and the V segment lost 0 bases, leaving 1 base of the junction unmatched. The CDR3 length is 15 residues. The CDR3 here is CASSESLAGYNEQFF. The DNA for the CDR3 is TGCGCCAGCAGTGAGTCCCTAGCGGGCTACAATGAGCAGTTCTTC.

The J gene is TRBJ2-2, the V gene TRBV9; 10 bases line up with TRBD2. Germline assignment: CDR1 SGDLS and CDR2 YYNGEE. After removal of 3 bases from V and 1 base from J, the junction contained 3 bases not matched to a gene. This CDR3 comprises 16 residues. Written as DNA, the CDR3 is TGTGCCAGCAGCGGGTCTAGCGGGAGGAACACCGGGGAGCTGTTTTTT. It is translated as CASSGSSGRNTGELFF.

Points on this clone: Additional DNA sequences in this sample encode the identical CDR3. The CDR3, as DNA: TGTGCCAGCAGCCAGGGATATAATTCACCCCTCCACTTT. Translated: CASSQGYNSPLHF. This chain links TRBV2 with TRBJ1-6; tentatively, D is TRBD1 (5 bases). The CDR3 extends over 13 amino acids. V was cut by 6 bases and J by 4 bases, with 7 bases left in between. CDR1 SNHLY and CDR2 FYNNEI come from the germline V gene.

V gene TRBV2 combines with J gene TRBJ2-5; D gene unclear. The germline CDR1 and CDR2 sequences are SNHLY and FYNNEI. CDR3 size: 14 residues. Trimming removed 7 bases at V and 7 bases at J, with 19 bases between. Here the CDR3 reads CASTPSYGMATQYF. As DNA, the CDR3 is TGTGCCAGCACCCCCAGTTACGGAATGGCGACCCAGTACTTC.

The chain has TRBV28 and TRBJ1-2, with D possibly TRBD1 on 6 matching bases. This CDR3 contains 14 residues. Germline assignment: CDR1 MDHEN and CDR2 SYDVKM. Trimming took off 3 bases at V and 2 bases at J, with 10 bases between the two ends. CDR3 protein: CASSFQGKNYGYTF. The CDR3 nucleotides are TGTGCCAGCAGTTTCCAGGGGAAGAACTATGGCTACACCTTC.

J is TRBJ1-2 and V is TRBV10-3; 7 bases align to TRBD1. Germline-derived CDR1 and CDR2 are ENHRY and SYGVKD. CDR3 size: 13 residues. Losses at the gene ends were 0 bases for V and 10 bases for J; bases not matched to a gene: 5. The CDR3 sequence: CAISESRGGNYTF. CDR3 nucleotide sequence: TGTGCCATCAGTGAGTCGAGAGGGGGCAACTACACCTTC.

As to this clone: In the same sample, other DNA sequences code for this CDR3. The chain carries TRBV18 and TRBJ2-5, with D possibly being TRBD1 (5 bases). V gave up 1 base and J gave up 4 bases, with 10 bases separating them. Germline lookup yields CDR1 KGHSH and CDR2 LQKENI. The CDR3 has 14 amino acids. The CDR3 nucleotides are TGTGCCAGCTCACCACAGACAGTTGGAGAGACCCAGTACTTC. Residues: CASSPQTVGETQYF.

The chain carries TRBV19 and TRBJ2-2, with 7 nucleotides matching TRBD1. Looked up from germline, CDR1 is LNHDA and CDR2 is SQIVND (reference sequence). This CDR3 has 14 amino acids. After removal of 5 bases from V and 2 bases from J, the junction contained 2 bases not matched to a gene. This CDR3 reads CASSAGGNTGELFF. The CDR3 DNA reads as TGTGCCAGTAGTGCAGGGGGAAACACCGGGGAGCTGTTTTTT.

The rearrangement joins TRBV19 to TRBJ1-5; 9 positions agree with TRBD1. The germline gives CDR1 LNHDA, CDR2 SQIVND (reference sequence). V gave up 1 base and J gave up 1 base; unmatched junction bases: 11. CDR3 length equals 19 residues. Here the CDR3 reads CASSIGLQQGARSNQPQHF. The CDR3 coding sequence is TGTGCCAGTAGTATAGGGCTCCAACAGGGGGCTCGGAGCAATCAGCCCCAGCATTTT.

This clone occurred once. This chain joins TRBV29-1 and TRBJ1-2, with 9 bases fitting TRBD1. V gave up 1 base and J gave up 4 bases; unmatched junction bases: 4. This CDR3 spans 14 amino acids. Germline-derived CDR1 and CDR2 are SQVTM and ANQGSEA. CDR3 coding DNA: TGCAGCGTTGAAGGCGGGACAGGGTCCTATGGCTACACCTTC. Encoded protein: CSVEGGTGSYGYTF.

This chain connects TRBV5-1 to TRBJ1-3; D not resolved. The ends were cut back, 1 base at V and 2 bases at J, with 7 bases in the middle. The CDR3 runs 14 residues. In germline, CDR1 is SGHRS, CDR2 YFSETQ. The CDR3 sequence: CASSLSQPGNTIYF. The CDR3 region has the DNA TGCGCCAGCAGCTTGTCGCAGCCTGGAAACACCATATATTTT.

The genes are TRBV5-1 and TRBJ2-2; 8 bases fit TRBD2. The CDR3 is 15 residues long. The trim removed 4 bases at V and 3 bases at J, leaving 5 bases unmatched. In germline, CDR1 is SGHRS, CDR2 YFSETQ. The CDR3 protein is CASSPTGRDTGELFF. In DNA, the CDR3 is TGCGCCAGCAGCCCCACCGGGAGGGACACCGGGGAGCTGTTTTTT.

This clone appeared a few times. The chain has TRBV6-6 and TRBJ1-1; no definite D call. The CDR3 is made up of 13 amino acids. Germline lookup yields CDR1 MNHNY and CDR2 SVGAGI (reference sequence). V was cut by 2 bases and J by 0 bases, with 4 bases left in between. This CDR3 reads CASSYNMNTEAFF. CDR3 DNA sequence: TGTGCCAGCAGTTACAATATGAACACTGAAGCTTTCTTT.

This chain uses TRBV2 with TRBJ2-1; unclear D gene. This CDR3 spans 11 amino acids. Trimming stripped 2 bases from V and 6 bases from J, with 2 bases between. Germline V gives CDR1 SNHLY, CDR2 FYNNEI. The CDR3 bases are TGTGCCAGCAGTGAATCCAATGAGCAGTTCTTC. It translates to CASSESNEQFF.

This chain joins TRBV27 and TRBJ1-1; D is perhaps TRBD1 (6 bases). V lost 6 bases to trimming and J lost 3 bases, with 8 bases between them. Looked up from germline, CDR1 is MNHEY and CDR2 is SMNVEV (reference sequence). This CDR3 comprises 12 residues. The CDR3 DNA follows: TGTGCCAGCAGACAGGGTTACACTGAAGCTTTCTTT. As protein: CASRQGYTEAFF.

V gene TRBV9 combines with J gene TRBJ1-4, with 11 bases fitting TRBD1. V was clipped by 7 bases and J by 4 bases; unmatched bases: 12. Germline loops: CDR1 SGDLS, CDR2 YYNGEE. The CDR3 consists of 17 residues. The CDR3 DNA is TGTGCCAGCTCACGTGGGACAGGGGGGAAAGGTAATGAAAAACTGTTTTTT. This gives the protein CASSRGTGGKGNEKLFF.

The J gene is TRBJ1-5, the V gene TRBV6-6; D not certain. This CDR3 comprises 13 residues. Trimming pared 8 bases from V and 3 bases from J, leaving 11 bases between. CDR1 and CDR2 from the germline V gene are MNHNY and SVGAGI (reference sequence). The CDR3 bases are TGTGCCAGCTCTCGGGCCCCCAATCAGCCCCAGCATTTT. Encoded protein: CASSRAPNQPQHF.

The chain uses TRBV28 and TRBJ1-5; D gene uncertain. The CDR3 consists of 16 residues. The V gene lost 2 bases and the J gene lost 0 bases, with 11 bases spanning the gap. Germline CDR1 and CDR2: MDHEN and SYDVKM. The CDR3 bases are TGTGCCAGCAGTTTAGTGTTGGGTAATAGCAATCAGCCCCAGCATTTT. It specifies CASSLVLGNSNQPQHF.

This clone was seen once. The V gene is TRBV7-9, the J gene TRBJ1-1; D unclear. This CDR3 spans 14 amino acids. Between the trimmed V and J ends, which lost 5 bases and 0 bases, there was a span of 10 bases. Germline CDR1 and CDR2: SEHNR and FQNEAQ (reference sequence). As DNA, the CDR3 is TGTGCCAGCAGCCCAAATCAGATGAACACTGAAGCTTTCTTT. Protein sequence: CASSPNQMNTEAFF.

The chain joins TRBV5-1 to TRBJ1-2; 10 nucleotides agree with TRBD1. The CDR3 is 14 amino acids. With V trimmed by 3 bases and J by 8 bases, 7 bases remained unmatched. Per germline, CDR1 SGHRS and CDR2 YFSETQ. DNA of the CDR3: TGCGCCAGCAGCTCGGACAGGGGGACGGGCGGCTACACCTTC. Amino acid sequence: CASSSDRGTGGYTF.

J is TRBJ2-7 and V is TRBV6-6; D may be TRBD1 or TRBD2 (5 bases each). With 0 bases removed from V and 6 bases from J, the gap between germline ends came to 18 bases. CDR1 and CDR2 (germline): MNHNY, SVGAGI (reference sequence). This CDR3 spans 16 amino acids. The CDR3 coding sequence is TGTGCCAGCAGTTACTCCCCGACTACCGGGGCGGGCGAGCAGTACTTC. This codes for CASSYSPTTGAGEQYF.

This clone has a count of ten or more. Written as DNA, the CDR3 is TGTGCCATCAGTGAGTCGATAGGGAATGGCTACACCTTC. Protein product: CAISESIGNGYTF. The V gene is TRBV10-3, the J gene TRBJ1-2; D uncertain. Germline V gene data show CDR1 as ENHRY and CDR2 as SYGVKD. This CDR3 spans 13 amino acids. Trimming shortened V by 0 bases and J by 6 bases, and 8 bases separated the two germline ends.